The clone carrying this T cell receptor (beta chain) was picked up a small number of times. The data derive from a study of identical twins. The germline V and J ends were trimmed by 3 bases and 8 bases, with 13 bases remaining between them. CDR3 length equals 13 residues. Germline values: CDR1 SNHLY, CDR2 FYNNEI. TCRdb ran MiXCR on the 5' RACE reads and lists one entry per CDR3 protein. The data contain about 790,000 distinct CDR3 sequences, roughly 18% of them singletons. These data are also associated with another study on T cells expressing NK-cell markers. This second study says: It was sorted CD3+CD56+NKG2C+, CD3+CD56+NKG2C- and CD3+CD56-NKG2C+ T cells that supplied the TCR beta repertoires. The leading position in the CD3+CD56-NKG2C+ fraction of several donors also went to these clonotypes. Uncertainty persisted over the HCMV specificity of expanded NKG2C+ T cell clones.

This chain uses TRBV2 with TRBJ1-2; D is possibly TRBD1 (6 bases). The receptor's source is a woman between 18 and 29 years old in good health. Material for sequencing was PBMCs. The CDR3 here is CASSEEGVGGYTF. CDR3 coding DNA: TGTGCCAGCAGTGAGGAGGGGGTTGGGGGCTACACCTTC. Combining the CDR3 with reference TRBV2 and TRBJ1-2 gives the whole variable domain EPEVTQTPSHQVTQMGQEVILRCVPISNHLYFYWYRQILGQKVEFLVSFYNNEISEKSEIFDDQFSVERPDGSNFTLKIRSTKLEDSAMYFCASSEEGVGGYTFGSGTRLTVV.